The rows below give T cell receptor beta chains drawn from one sample of a study of shared clonotypes between healthy human individuals. Generated by immunoSEQ multiplex PCR, the TCRdb table keeps only in-frame clones and is missing some. The sample shows about 2.1 million clones, over 85% of them seen only once. Sequenced input: naive CD8+ T cells from PBMCs. The origin of the receptors is a man aged 18 to 29 in good health. Some clones in this sample may be carry-over from other donors' samples. Both conserved end residues are part of each CDR3. A D gene is named only where the DNA matches it firmly. Clone sizes are given selectively: once, few, many, or a class where the clone is expanded.

CDR3aa: CASTGGSSYEQYF
CDR3nt: TGTGCCAGCACCGGTGGGAGCTCCTACGAGCAGTACTTC
abundance: NA
d_gene: NA
v_gene: TRBV11-1
len: 13
j_gene: TRBJ2-7

CDR3aa: CASSYRVREKLFF
CDR3nt: TGTGCCAGCAGTTACCGGGTCAGAGAAAAACTGTTTTTT
abundance: NA
d_gene: NA
v_gene: TRBV6-5
len: 13
j_gene: TRBJ1-4

CDR3aa: CASSTSGSAYEQYF
CDR3nt: TGTGCCAGCAGTACTAGCGGCTCAGCCTACGAGCAGTACTTC
abundance: NA
d_gene: TRBD2
v_gene: TRBV6-1
len: 14
j_gene: TRBJ2-7

CDR3aa: CAWSVGVTEAFF
CDR3nt: TGTGCCTGGAGTGTTGGCGTAACTGAAGCTTTCTTT
abundance: few
d_gene: NA
v_gene: TRBV30
len: 12
j_gene: TRBJ1-1

CDR3aa: CVWSVLAGSEQYF
CDR3nt: TGTGTCTGGAGTGTACTAGCGGGAAGCGAGCAGTACTTC
abundance: NA
d_gene: TRBD2
v_gene: TRBV30
len: 13
j_gene: TRBJ2-7

CDR3aa: CASSYGTGAYEQYF
CDR3nt: TGTGCCAGCAGCTACGGGACAGGAGCGTACGAGCAGTACTTC
abundance: NA
d_gene: TRBD1
v_gene: TRBV9
len: 14
j_gene: TRBJ2-7

CDR3aa: CASSIGIVASSGANVLTF
CDR3nt: TGTGCCAGTAGTATCGGGATCGTGGCGAGCTCTGGGGCCAACGTCCTGACTTTC
abundance: NA
d_gene: NA
v_gene: TRBV19
len: 18
j_gene: TRBJ2-6

CDR3aa: CASSPRSSYEQYF
CDR3nt: TGTGCCAGCAGCCCTCGTTCCTCCTACGAGCAGTACTTC
abundance: NA
d_gene: NA
v_gene: TRBV7-8
len: 13
j_gene: TRBJ2-7

CDR3aa: CASSGRTTGELFF
CDR3nt: TGCGCCAGCAGCGGACGGACCACCGGGGAGCTGTTTTTT
abundance: NA
d_gene: NA
v_gene: TRBV10-2
len: 13
j_gene: TRBJ2-2

CDR3aa: CASSPTPPYGYTF
CDR3nt: TGTGCCAGCAGCCCGACACCGCCCTATGGCTACACCTTC
abundance: NA
d_gene: NA
v_gene: TRBV5-6
len: 13
j_gene: TRBJ1-2

CDR3aa: CAISKTGLADNEQFF
CDR3nt: TGTGCCATCAGTAAGACGGGACTAGCGGACAATGAGCAGTTCTTC
abundance: NA
d_gene: TRBD2
v_gene: TRBV10-3
len: 15
j_gene: TRBJ2-1

CDR3aa: CASSLLAAYNEQFF
CDR3nt: TGTGCCAGCAGCTTACTAGCGGCCTACAATGAGCAGTTCTTC
abundance: NA
d_gene: TRBD2
v_gene: TRBV6-5
len: 14
j_gene: TRBJ2-1

CDR3aa: CASSVGGAAYEQYF
CDR3nt: TGTGCCAGCAGCGTAGGGGGGGCGGCCTACGAGCAGTACTTC
abundance: NA
d_gene: NA
v_gene: TRBV9
len: 14
j_gene: TRBJ2-7

CDR3aa: CASSFGAGGSYNEQFF
CDR3nt: TGTGCCAGCAGCTTTGGAGCGGGGGGTTCCTACAATGAGCAGTTCTTC
abundance: NA
d_gene: TRBD2
v_gene: TRBV7-9
len: 16
j_gene: TRBJ2-1

CDR3aa: CASSTSGSYEQYF
CDR3nt: TGTGCCAGCAGTACTAGCGGCTCCTACGAGCAGTACTTC
abundance: NA
d_gene: TRBD2
v_gene: TRBV6-1
len: 13
j_gene: TRBJ2-7

CDR3aa: CASSLVPEDYGYTF
CDR3nt: TGTGCCAGCAGCTTAGTGCCAGAAGACTATGGCTACACCTTC
abundance: NA
d_gene: NA
v_gene: TRBV7-9
len: 14
j_gene: TRBJ1-2

CDR3aa: CASSSPHQYEAFF
CDR3nt: TGTGCCAGCAGCTCACCCCATCAGTATGAAGCTTTCTTT
abundance: NA
d_gene: NA
v_gene: TRBV7-9
len: 13
j_gene: TRBJ1-1

CDR3aa: CASSLPSTGELFF
CDR3nt: TGTGCCAGCAGTTTACCCTCCACCGGGGAGCTGTTTTTT
abundance: once
d_gene: NA
v_gene: TRBV28
len: 13
j_gene: TRBJ2-2

CDR3aa: CASGRETQYF
CDR3nt: TGTGCCAGCGGGAGGGAGACCCAGTACTTC
abundance: few
d_gene: NA
v_gene: TRBV7-9
len: 10
j_gene: TRBJ2-5

CDR3aa: CATSRPRTSEQFF
CDR3nt: TGTGCCACCAGCAGACCTCGTACTAGCGAGCAGTTCTTC
abundance: NA
d_gene: NA
v_gene: TRBV15
len: 13
j_gene: TRBJ2-1

CDR3aa: CSVELFRESSYEQYF
CDR3nt: TGCAGCGTTGAACTTTTTAGAGAGAGCTCCTACGAGCAGTACTTC
abundance: NA
d_gene: NA
v_gene: TRBV29-1
len: 15
j_gene: TRBJ2-7

CDR3aa: CASNALSGNTIYF
CDR3nt: TGTGCCAGCAACGCGCTCTCTGGAAACACCATATATTTT
abundance: NA
d_gene: NA
v_gene: TRBV6-5
len: 13
j_gene: TRBJ1-3

CDR3aa: CASKRLAGVQETQYF
CDR3nt: TGTGCCAGCAAGCGACTAGCGGGGGTCCAAGAGACCCAGTACTTC
abundance: NA
d_gene: TRBD2
v_gene: TRBV6-1
len: 15
j_gene: TRBJ2-5

CDR3aa: CASRQGREGYTF
CDR3nt: TGTGCCAGCAGGCAGGGAAGGGAAGGCTACACCTTC
abundance: few
d_gene: NA
v_gene: TRBV28
len: 12
j_gene: TRBJ1-2

CDR3aa: CASSFSGVQETQYF
CDR3nt: TGTGCCAGCAGCTTTAGCGGGGTCCAAGAGACCCAGTACTTC
abundance: NA
d_gene: TRBD2
v_gene: TRBV28
len: 14
j_gene: TRBJ2-5

CDR3aa: CASSLWPGEDPEAFF
CDR3nt: TGTGCCAGCAGTTTATGGCCGGGAGAGGACCCTGAAGCTTTCTTT
abundance: NA
d_gene: NA
v_gene: TRBV27
len: 15
j_gene: TRBJ1-1

CDR3aa: CASSPRDRAVNTEAFF
CDR3nt: TGTGCCAGCTCACCAAGGGACAGGGCGGTGAACACTGAAGCTTTCTTT
abundance: NA
d_gene: TRBD1
v_gene: TRBV18
len: 16
j_gene: TRBJ1-1

CDR3aa: CASSSTGDTQYF
CDR3nt: TGTGCCAGCAGTTCGACAGGGGATACGCAGTATTTT
abundance: NA
d_gene: TRBD1
v_gene: TRBV27
len: 12
j_gene: TRBJ2-3

CDR3aa: CASSQHKYEQYF
CDR3nt: TGTGCCAGCAGCCAACACAAGTACGAGCAGTACTTC
abundance: NA
d_gene: NA
v_gene: TRBV14
len: 12
j_gene: TRBJ2-7

CDR3aa: CASSPRTSGEQYEQYF
CDR3nt: TGTGCCAGCAGTCCGAGGACTAGCGGGGAACAATACGAGCAGTACTTC
abundance: NA
d_gene: TRBD2
v_gene: TRBV11-2
len: 16
j_gene: TRBJ2-7

CDR3aa: CASSAGRYNEQFF
CDR3nt: TGTGCCAGCAGTGCAGGGAGATACAATGAGCAGTTCTTC
abundance: NA
d_gene: NA
v_gene: TRBV2
len: 13
j_gene: TRBJ2-1

CDR3aa: CASSATSGAYEQYF
CDR3nt: TGTGCCAGCAGCGCCACCTCCGGGGCCTACGAGCAGTACTTC
abundance: NA
d_gene: NA
v_gene: TRBV9
len: 14
j_gene: TRBJ2-7

CDR3aa: CASSIRDKPYEQYF
CDR3nt: TGTGCCAGTAGTATAAGGGACAAACCCTACGAGCAGTACTTC
abundance: NA
d_gene: NA
v_gene: TRBV19
len: 14
j_gene: TRBJ2-7

CDR3aa: CASSWTGTGNTIYF
CDR3nt: TGTGCCAGCAGTTGGACAGGGACTGGAAACACCATATATTTT
abundance: NA
d_gene: TRBD1
v_gene: TRBV6-6
len: 14
j_gene: TRBJ1-3

CDR3aa: CASSETPVGYEQYF
CDR3nt: TGTGCCAGCAGCGAGACTCCGGTGGGCTACGAGCAGTACTTC
abundance: NA
d_gene: NA
v_gene: TRBV9
len: 14
j_gene: TRBJ2-7

CDR3aa: CASSNRDRGLDEQYF
CDR3nt: TGTGCCAGCAGCAACCGGGACAGGGGTTTAGACGAGCAGTACTTC
abundance: NA
d_gene: TRBD1
v_gene: TRBV5-6
len: 15
j_gene: TRBJ2-7

CDR3aa: CALTREIGGQPSREQYF
CDR3nt: TGTGCCTTAACCAGAGAGATAGGTGGACAGCCATCCCGGGAGCAGTACTTC
abundance: NA
d_gene: NA
v_gene: TRBV15
len: 17
j_gene: TRBJ2-7

CDR3aa: CASRGDRSQPQHF
CDR3nt: TGTGCCAGCAGGGGGGACAGGAGCCAGCCCCAGCATTTT
abundance: NA
d_gene: TRBD1
v_gene: TRBV28
len: 13
j_gene: TRBJ1-5

CDR3aa: CASTLRNTGELFF
CDR3nt: TGTGCCAGTACTCTACGGAACACCGGGGAGCTGTTTTTT
abundance: NA
d_gene: NA
v_gene: TRBV19
len: 13
j_gene: TRBJ2-2

CDR3aa: CASSWEPGAGANVLTF
CDR3nt: TGTGCCAGCAGCTGGGAGCCGGGGGCTGGGGCCAACGTCCTGACTTTC
abundance: NA
d_gene: NA
v_gene: TRBV5-6
len: 16
j_gene: TRBJ2-6

CDR3aa: CASSFGAVYGYTF
CDR3nt: TGTGCCAGCAGCTTTGGGGCAGTCTATGGCTACACCTTC
abundance: NA
d_gene: NA
v_gene: TRBV5-5
len: 13
j_gene: TRBJ1-2

CDR3aa: CASSSDFQSSYNEQFF
CDR3nt: TGCGCCAGCAGCTCGGACTTTCAGAGCTCCTACAATGAGCAGTTCTTC
abundance: NA
d_gene: NA
v_gene: TRBV5-1
len: 16
j_gene: TRBJ2-1

CDR3aa: CASSQQGRYTEAFF
CDR3nt: TGTGCCAGCAGTCAACAGGGGCGGTACACTGAAGCTTTCTTT
abundance: NA
d_gene: TRBD1
v_gene: TRBV28
len: 14
j_gene: TRBJ1-1

CDR3aa: CASSLSGRCSYNEQFF
CDR3nt: TGTGCCAGCAGCCTTAGCGGGAGGTGCTCCTACAATGAGCAGTTCTTC
abundance: NA
d_gene: TRBD2
v_gene: TRBV6-8
len: 16
j_gene: TRBJ2-1

CDR3aa: CASRPRTGHYEQYF
CDR3nt: TGTGCCAGCAGGCCGAGGACAGGGCACTACGAGCAGTACTTC
abundance: NA
d_gene: TRBD1
v_gene: TRBV6-5
len: 14
j_gene: TRBJ2-7

CDR3aa: CATTPWGQKNTEAFF
CDR3nt: TGTGCCACCACACCATGGGGACAAAAGAACACTGAAGCTTTCTTT
abundance: NA
d_gene: NA
v_gene: TRBV28
len: 15
j_gene: TRBJ1-1

CDR3aa: CASTLGLAGYNEQFF
CDR3nt: TGTGCCAGCACCCTTGGACTAGCGGGCTACAATGAGCAGTTCTTC
abundance: NA
d_gene: TRBD2
v_gene: TRBV27
len: 15
j_gene: TRBJ2-1

CDR3aa: CASSPLNLLDGYTF
CDR3nt: TGTGCCAGCAGCCCCCTCAACCTATTGGATGGCTACACCTTC
abundance: NA
d_gene: NA
v_gene: TRBV28
len: 14
j_gene: TRBJ1-2

CDR3aa: CASRGTGINTGELFF
CDR3nt: TGTGCCAGCAGGGGGACAGGGATCAACACCGGGGAGCTGTTTTTT
abundance: NA
d_gene: TRBD1
v_gene: TRBV27
len: 15
j_gene: TRBJ2-2